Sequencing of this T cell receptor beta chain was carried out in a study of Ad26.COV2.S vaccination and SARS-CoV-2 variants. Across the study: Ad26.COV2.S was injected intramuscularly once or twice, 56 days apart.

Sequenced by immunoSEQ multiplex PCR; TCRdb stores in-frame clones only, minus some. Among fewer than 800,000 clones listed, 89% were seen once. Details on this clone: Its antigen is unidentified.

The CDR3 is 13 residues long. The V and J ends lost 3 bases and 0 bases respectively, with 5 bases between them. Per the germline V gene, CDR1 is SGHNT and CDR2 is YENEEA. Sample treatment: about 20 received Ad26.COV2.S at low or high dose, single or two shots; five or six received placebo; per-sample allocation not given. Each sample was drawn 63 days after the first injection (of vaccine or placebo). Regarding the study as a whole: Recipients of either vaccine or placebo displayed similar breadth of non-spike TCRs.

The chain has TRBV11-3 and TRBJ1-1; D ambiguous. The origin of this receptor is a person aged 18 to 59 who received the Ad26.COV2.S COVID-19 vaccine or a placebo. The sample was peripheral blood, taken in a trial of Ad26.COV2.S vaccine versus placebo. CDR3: CASSFQLNTEAFF. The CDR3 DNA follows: TGTGCCAGCAGCTTTCAGTTGAACACTGAAGCTTTCTTT.